Listed below are T cell receptor beta chains from one sample, sequenced in a study of beta chain features in type 1 diabetes. Method: immunoSEQ multiplex PCR; TCRdb's copy keeps in-frame clones and lacks some. The sample includes hundreds of thousands of clones, 11% to 15% seen only once; the top ten take around 0.04%. The sequenced material came from naive CD4+ T cells from blood. The source is a man between 18 and 29 years old with type 1 diabetes. Both conserved end residues are part of each CDR3. A D gene is named only where the DNA matches it firmly. The size of a clone is reported for some rows only, either as once, few or many, or as a class for expanded clones.

>-|TRBD2|TRBV4-2|TRBJ2-1
TGTGCCAGCAGCCAATTTCTAGCGGGGAGTTCCTACCCGGAGAATGAGCAGTTCTTC
CASSQFLAGSSYPENEQFF
>few|TRBD1|TRBV6-1|TRBJ1-2
TGTGCCAGCAGTGTAACGTGGTTGACAGGGGATTCTAACTATGGCTACACCTTC
CASSVTWLTGDSNYGYTF
>few|-|TRBV2|TRBJ2-5
TGTGCCAGCGGGGCGAGGAGGGGAGAGACCCAGTACTTC
CASGARRGETQYF
>few|-|TRBV6-5|TRBJ2-1
TGTGCCAGCAGTTACGGGCGCTTTGAGCAGTTCTTC
CASSYGRFEQFF
>-|TRBD2|TRBV18|TRBJ2-1
TGTGCCAGCTCACCCTATACTAGCGGATCCTACAATGAGCAGTTCTTC
CASSPYTSGSYNEQFF
>-|TRBD1|TRBV19|TRBJ1-4
TGTGCCAGTAGTAAGGGGGCTCTTCAGGAAAAACTGTTTTTT
CASSKGALQEKLFF
>-|-|TRBV18|TRBJ2-5
TGTGCCAGCTCACCGGGCAGCGGAGAGACCCAGTACTTC
CASSPGSGETQYF
>-|-|TRBV10-3|TRBJ1-4
TGTGCCATCAGCCCAGGGGAGCTAGTAACTAATGAAAAACTGTTTTTT
CAISPGELVTNEKLFF
>-|TRBD1|TRBV5-1|TRBJ2-5
TGCGCCAGCAGCAACTCCGGGACAGGGGCAGAGACCCAGTACTTC
CASSNSGTGAETQYF
>few|TRBD1|TRBV29-1|TRBJ1-3
TGCAGCGCTCCGGGACAGAGCAGCTCTGGAAACACCATATATTTT
CSAPGQSSSGNTIYF
>few|-|TRBV7-6|TRBJ2-5
TGTGCCAGCAGCCCAGTTGGTGGGCAGACCCAGTACTTC
CASSPVGGQTQYF
>-|TRBD2|TRBV7-2|TRBJ2-1
TGTGCCAGCAGCTCGACTAGCGGGGGGGCGAATGAGCAGTTCTTC
CASSSTSGGANEQFF
>few|TRBD2|TRBV7-2|TRBJ2-1
TGTGCCAGCAGCTTCCGGGGACTAGCGGCGTACAATGAGCAGTTCTTC
CASSFRGLAAYNEQFF
>-|-|TRBV30|TRBJ1-4
TGTGCCTGGAGTGCAGGGGTAACTAATGAAAAACTGTTTTTT
CAWSAGVTNEKLFF
>few|-|TRBV5-1|TRBJ2-3
TGCGCCAGCAGTTTTTTCGAGGCTACAGATACGCAGTATTTT
CASSFFEATDTQYF
>few|TRBD1|TRBV11-1|TRBJ1-2
TGTGCCAGCAGCGCAACCGGACAGGGGGAGTACTATGGCTACACCTTC
CASSATGQGEYYGYTF
>few|TRBD1|TRBV7-6|TRBJ2-7
TGTGCCAGCAGCTCAACAGGGGACGGGTCCTACGAGCAGTACTTC
CASSSTGDGSYEQYF
>-|-|TRBV2|TRBJ1-2
TGTGCCAGCAGTGCAGTGGTCGGGTACACCTTC
CASSAVVGYTF
>few|-|TRBV5-1|TRBJ2-7
TGCGCCAGCAACAGGGCCACGTTCCCCTACGAGCAGTACTTC
CASNRATFPYEQYF
>few|-|TRBV29-1|TRBJ2-5
TGCAGCGTGGTCCCAGGGATAGAGACCCAGTACTTC
CSVVPGIETQYF
>few|-|TRBV4-1|TRBJ2-7
TGCGCCAGCAGCCAACCTCTAGGGACCGGGGCCTACGAGCAGTACTTC
CASSQPLGTGAYEQYF
>few|-|TRBV11-1|TRBJ1-3
TGTGCCAGCAGCTTATTCGTCAGCTCTGGAAACACCATATATTTT
CASSLFVSSGNTIYF
>-|-|TRBV7-9|TRBJ2-7
TGTGCCAGCACCCTGGGCGGGCCGTCCTACGAGCAGTACTTC
CASTLGGPSYEQYF
>few|TRBD1|TRBV6-6|TRBJ2-1
TGTGCCAGCAGTTACCTAATTTGGGACAGGAGCAATGAGCAGTTCTTC
CASSYLIWDRSNEQFF
>few|-|TRBV7-9|TRBJ2-3
TGTGCCAGCAGCTACGACAGGCTTAGCACAGATACGCAGTATTTT
CASSYDRLSTDTQYF
>few|TRBD1|TRBV7-2|TRBJ1-1
TGTGCCAGCAGCTTCGGGGGACAGGGTTTGGGGACTGAAGCTTTCTTT
CASSFGGQGLGTEAFF
>few|TRBD2|TRBV5-1|TRBJ2-5
TGCGCCAGCAGCTTGGTGACTAGCGGGGACCAAGAGACCCAGTACTTC
CASSLVTSGDQETQYF
>-|-|TRBV7-9|TRBJ2-5
TGTGCCAGTAAAATAGCGGCTCAAGAGACCCAGTACTTC
CASKIAAQETQYF
>-|-|TRBV6-5|TRBJ2-6
TGTGCCAGCAGTTACAGCTCGGCCTCTGGGGCCAACGTCCTGACTTTC
CASSYSSASGANVLTF
>-|-|TRBV7-9|TRBJ1-2
TGTGCCAGCAGCTTAGACGGGCAGGATAACGGTGGCTACACCTTC
CASSLDGQDNGGYTF
>-|-|TRBV2|TRBJ1-5
TGTGCCAGCAGTGAAGGGACCTATTCCCAGCCCCAGCATTTT
CASSEGTYSQPQHF
>few|TRBD1|TRBV2|TRBJ1-6
TGTGCCTTCAGGGGGGGGAATTCACCCCTCCACTTT
CAFRGGNSPLHF
>few|-|TRBV29-1|TRBJ2-2
TGCAGCGTTGAAGCCAAAGGGAACACCGGGGAGCTGTTTTTT
CSVEAKGNTGELFF
>-|-|TRBV21-1|TRBJ2-7
TGTGCCAGGGATAACTGGCGGCGGTTCGAGCAGTACTTC
CARDNWRRFEQYF
>few|TRBD1|TRBV7-9|TRBJ2-2
TGTGCCACCACCGGGACAGGGCCGAACACCGGGGAGCTGTTTTTT
CATTGTGPNTGELFF
>-|-|TRBV30|TRBJ2-3
TGTGCCTGGGCAGCTGGTTTAAGACGAGATACGCAGTATTTT
CAWAAGLRRDTQYF
>-|-|TRBV27|TRBJ1-2
TGTGCCAGCAGTTTATTCGGGCAAGTTCATGGCTACACCTTC
CASSLFGQVHGYTF
>-|TRBD1|TRBV6-6|TRBJ1-2
TGTGCCAGCAGTCCGGGACAGTCCATCGGGGGCTACACCTTC
CASSPGQSIGGYTF
>few|TRBD1|TRBV28|TRBJ1-2
TGTGCCAGCACCACGACAGGGGAAGAGGGCTATGGCTACACCTTC
CASTTTGEEGYGYTF
>few|TRBD2|TRBV9|TRBJ2-3
TGTGCCAGCAGCTTCGGACTAGCGGGGATCACAGATACGCAGTATTTT
CASSFGLAGITDTQYF
>few|-|TRBV9|TRBJ2-5
TGTGCCAGCAGCGTACGTCTCGCGGAGACCCAGTACTTC
CASSVRLAETQYF